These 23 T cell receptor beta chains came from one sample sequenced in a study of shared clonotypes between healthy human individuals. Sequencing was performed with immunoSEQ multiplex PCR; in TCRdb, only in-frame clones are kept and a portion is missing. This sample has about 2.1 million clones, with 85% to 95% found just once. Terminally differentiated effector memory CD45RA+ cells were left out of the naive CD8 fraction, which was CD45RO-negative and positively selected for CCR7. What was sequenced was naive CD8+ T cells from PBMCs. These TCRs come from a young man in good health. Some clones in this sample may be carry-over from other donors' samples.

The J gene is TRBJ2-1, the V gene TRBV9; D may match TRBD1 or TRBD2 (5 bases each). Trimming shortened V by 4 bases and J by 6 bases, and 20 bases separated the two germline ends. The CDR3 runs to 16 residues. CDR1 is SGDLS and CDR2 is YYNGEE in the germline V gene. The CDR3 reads CASSPPRGVTSNEQFF. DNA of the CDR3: TGTGCCAGCAGCCCCCCCCGAGGGGTCACTAGCAATGAGCAGTTCTTC.

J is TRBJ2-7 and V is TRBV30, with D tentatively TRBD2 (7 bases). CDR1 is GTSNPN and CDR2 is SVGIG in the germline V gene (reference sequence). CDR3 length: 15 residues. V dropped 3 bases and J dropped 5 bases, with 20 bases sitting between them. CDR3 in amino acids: CAWRTPGEGLDEQYF. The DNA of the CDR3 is TGTGCCTGGAGAACACCAGGGGAGGGACTGGACGAGCAGTACTTC.

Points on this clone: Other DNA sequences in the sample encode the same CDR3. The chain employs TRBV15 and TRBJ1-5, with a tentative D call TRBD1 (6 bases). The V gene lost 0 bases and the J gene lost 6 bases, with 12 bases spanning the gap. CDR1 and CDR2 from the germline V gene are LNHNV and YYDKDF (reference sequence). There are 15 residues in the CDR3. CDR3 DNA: TGTGCCACCAGCAGAGACAGGGGACTGGGTCAGCCCCAGCATTTT. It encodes CATSRDRGLGQPQHF.

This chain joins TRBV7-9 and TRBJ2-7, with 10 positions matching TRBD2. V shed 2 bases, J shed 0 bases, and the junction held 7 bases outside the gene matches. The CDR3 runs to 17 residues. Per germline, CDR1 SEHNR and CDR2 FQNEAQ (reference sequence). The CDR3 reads CASSLQLAGPTSYEQYF. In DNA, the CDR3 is TGTGCCAGCAGCTTACAACTAGCGGGACCCACCTCCTACGAGCAGTACTTC.

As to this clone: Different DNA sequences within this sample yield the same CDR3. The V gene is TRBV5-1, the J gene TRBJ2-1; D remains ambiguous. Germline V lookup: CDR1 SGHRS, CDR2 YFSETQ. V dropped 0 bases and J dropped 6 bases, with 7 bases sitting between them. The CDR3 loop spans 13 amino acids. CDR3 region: CASSLGGLNEQFF. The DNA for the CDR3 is TGCGCCAGCAGCTTGGGAGGCCTCAATGAGCAGTTCTTC. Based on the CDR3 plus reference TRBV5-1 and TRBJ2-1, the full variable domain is KAGVTQTPRYLIKTRGQQVTLSCSPISGHRSVSWYQQTPGQGLQFLFEYFSETQRNKGNFPGRFSGRQFSNSRSEMNVSTLELGDSALYLCASSLGGLNEQFFGPGTRLTVL.

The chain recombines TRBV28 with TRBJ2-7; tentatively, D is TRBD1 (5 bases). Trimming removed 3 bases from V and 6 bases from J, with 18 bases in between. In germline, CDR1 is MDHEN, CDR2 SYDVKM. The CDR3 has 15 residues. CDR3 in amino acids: CASSFPRAGLAEQYF. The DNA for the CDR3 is TGTGCCAGCAGTTTCCCCCGGGCAGGGCTGGCCGAGCAGTACTTC.

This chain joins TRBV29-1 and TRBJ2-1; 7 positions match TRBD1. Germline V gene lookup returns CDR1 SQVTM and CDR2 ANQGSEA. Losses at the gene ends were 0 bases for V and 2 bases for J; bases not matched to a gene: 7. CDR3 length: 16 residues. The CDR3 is CSVEDPLGQTYNEQFF. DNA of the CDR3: TGCAGCGTTGAAGATCCGCTGGGACAGACCTACAATGAGCAGTTCTTC.

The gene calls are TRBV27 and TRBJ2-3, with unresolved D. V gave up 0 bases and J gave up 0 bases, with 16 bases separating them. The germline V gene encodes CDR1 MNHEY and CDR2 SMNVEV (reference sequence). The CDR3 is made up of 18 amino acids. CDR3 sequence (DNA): TGTGCCAGCAGTTTATCGGTTCGGTACGGCTTTAGCACAGATACGCAGTATTTT. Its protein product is CASSLSVRYGFSTDTQYF.

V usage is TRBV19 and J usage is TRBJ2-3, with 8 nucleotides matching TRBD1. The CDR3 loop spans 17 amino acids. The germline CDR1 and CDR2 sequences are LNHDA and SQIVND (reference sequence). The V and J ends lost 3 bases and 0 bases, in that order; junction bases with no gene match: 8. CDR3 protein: CASSIYLTGASTDTQYF. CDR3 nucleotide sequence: TGTGCCAGTAGTATCTATTTGACAGGGGCAAGCACAGATACGCAGTATTTT.

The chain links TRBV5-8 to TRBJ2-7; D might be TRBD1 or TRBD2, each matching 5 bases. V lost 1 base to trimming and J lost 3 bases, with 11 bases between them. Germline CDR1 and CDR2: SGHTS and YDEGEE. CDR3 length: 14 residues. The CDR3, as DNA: TGTGCCAGCAGCTTGAATGGGGACCTCTACGAGCAGTACTTC. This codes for CASSLNGDLYEQYF.

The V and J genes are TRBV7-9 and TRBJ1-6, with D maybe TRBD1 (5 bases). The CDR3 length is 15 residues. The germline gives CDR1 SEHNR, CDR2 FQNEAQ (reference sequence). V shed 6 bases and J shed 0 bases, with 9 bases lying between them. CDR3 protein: CASRDTSSYNSPLHF. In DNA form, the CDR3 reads TGTGCCAGCAGGGACACGAGCTCCTATAATTCACCCCTCCACTTT.

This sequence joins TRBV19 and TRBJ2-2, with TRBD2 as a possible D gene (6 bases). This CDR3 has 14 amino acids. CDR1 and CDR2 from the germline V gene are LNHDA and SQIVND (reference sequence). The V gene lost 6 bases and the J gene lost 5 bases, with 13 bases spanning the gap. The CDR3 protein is CASRGGAGTGELFF. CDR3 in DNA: TGTGCCAGTAGAGGCGGGGCGGGGACCGGGGAGCTGTTTTTT. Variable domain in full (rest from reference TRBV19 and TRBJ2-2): DGGITQSPKYLFRKEGQNVTLSCEQNLNHDAMYWYRQDPGQGLRLIYYSQIVNDFQKGDIAEGYSVSREKKESFPLTVTSAQKNPTAFYLCASRGGAGTGELFFGEGSRLTVL.

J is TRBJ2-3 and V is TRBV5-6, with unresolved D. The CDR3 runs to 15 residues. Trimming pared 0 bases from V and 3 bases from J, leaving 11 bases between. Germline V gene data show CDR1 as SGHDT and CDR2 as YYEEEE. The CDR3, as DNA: TGTGCCAGCAGCTTGGGTTACGTGAGAACAGATACGCAGTATTTT. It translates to CASSLGYVRTDTQYF.

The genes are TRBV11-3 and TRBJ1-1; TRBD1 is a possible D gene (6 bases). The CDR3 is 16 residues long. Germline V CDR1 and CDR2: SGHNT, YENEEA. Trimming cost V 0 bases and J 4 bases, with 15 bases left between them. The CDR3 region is CASSLDTGAPFTEAFF. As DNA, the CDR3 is TGTGCCAGCAGCTTAGATACGGGGGCCCCTTTCACTGAAGCTTTCTTT.

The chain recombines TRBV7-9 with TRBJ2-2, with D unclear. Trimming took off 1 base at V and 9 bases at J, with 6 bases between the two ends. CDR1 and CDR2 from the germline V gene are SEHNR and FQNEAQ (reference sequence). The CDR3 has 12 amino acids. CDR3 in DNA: TGTGCCAGCAGCTTAGGACCCAGGGAGCTGTTTTTT. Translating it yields CASSLGPRELFF. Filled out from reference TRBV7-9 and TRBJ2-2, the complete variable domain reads DTGVSQNPRHKITKRGQNVTFRCDPISEHNRLYWYRQTLGQGPEFLTYFQNEAQLEKSRLLSDRFSAERPKGSFSTLEIQRTEQGDSAMYLCASSLGPRELFFGEGSRLTVL.

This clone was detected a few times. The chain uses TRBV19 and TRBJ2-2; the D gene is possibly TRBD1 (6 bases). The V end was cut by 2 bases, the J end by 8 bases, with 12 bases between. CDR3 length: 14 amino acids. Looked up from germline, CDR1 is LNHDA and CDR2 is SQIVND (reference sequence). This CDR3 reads CASSIPGGHGELFF. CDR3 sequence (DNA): TGTGCCAGTAGTATACCTGGGGGACATGGGGAGCTGTTTTTT.

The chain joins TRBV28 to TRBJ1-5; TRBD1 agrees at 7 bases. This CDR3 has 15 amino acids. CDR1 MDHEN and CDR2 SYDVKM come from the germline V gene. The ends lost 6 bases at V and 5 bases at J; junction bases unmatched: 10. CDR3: CASSQTTGLDQPQHF. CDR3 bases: TGTGCCAGCAGCCAAACGACAGGGTTGGATCAGCCCCAGCATTTT.

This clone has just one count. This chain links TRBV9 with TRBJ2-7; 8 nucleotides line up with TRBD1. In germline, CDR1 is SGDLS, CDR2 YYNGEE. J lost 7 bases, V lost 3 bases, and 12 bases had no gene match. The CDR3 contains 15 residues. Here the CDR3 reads CASSGRQGSSGEQYF. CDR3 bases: TGTGCCAGCAGCGGACGACAGGGGTCATCGGGAGAGCAGTACTTC.

In DNA, the CDR3 is TGTGCCACCAGCTTATCCTACAGGGTCTCCAAAAACATTCAGTACTTC. Amino acid sequence: CATSLSYRVSKNIQYF. The genes are TRBV15 and TRBJ2-4; TRBD1 is a possible D gene (6 bases). This CDR3 region has 16 residues. Germline CDR1 is LNHNV and CDR2 is YYDKDF (reference sequence). Trimming removed 5 bases at V and 2 bases at J, with 16 bases between.

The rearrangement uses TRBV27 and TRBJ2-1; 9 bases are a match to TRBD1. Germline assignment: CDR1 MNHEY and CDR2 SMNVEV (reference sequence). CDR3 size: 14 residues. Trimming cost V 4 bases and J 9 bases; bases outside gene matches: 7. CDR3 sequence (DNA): TGTGCCAGCAGTTATACAGGGGGCGGGATTGAGCAGTTCTTC. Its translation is CASSYTGGGIEQFF.

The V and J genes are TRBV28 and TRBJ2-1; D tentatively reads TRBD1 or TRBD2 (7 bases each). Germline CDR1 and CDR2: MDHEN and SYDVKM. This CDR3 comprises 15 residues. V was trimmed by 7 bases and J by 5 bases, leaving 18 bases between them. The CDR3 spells CASTMGRGPHNEQFF. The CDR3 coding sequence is TGTGCCAGCACGATGGGGAGGGGGCCCCACAATGAGCAGTTCTTC.

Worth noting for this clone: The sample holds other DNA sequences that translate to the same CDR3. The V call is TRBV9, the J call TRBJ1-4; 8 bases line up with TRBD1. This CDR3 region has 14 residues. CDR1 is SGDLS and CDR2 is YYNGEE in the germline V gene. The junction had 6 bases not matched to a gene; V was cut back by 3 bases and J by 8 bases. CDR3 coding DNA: TGTGCCAGCAGCGGAGGACAGGGTGGCGAAAAACTGTTTTTT. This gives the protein CASSGGQGGEKLFF. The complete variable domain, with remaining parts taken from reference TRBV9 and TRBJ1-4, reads DSGVTQTPKHLITATGQRVTLRCSPRSGDLSVYWYQQSLDQGLQFLIQYYNGEERAKGNILERFSAQQFPDLHSELNLSSLELGDSALYFCASSGGQGGEKLFFGSGTQLSVL.

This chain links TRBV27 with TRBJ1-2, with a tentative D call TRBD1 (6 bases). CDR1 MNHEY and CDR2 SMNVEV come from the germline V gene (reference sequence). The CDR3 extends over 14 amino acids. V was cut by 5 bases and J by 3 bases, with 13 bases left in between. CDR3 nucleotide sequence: TGTGCCAGCAGTCCGGGGGGGGGCTACTATGGCTACACCTTC. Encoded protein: CASSPGGGYYGYTF.